Detailed here is one TCR beta chain. The sample originates from a study of blood T cell repertoires in COVID-19. Study as a whole: Acute-phase and convalescent COVID-19 samples originated in the United States, Italy and Spain. The analysed material was cDNA or gDNA that came from T cells, B-cell-depleted T cells, or PBMCs.

Per the original methods: Reference gene primers were amplified, and this amplification served to estimate nucleated cell counts. The assay was immunoSEQ multiplex PCR, and TCRdb's table has in-frame clones only and misses some. The V and J calls and clone size come from that table; D and trimming were worked out from the DNA. The table lists about 120,000 clones, 88% of them singletons. The J segment lost 6 bases and the V segment lost 9 bases, leaving 9 bases of the junction unmatched. There are 13 residues in the CDR3. CDR1 and CDR2 from the germline V gene are SGHAT and FQDESV (reference sequence).

The chain has TRBV11-1 and TRBJ2-3; 7 bases are shared with TRBD2. This receptor was taken from an elderly woman with acute or convalescent COVID-19. Sequenced input: peripheral blood. CDR3 amino acids: CASKGGPWDTQYF. DNA for the CDR3: TGTGCCAGTAAGGGAGGGCCGTGGGATACGCAGTATTTT.